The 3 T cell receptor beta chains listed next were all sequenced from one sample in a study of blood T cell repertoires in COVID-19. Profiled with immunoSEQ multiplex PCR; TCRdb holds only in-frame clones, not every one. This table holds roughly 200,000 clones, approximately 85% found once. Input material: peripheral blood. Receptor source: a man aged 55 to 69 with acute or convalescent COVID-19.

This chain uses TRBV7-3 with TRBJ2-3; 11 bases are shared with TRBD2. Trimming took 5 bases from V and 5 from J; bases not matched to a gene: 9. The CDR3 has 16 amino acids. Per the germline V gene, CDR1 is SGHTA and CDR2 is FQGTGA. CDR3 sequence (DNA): TGTGCCAGCAGCGGGATACTAGCGGGAGCTGGAGATACGCAGTATTTT. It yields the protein CASSGILAGAGDTQYF.

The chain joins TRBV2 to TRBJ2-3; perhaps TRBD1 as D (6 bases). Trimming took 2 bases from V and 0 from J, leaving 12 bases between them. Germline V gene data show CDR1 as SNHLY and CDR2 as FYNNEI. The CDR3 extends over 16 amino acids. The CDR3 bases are TGTGCCAGCAGTGAACAGGGGATGCGGAGCACAGATACGCAGTATTTT. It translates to CASSEQGMRSTDTQYF.

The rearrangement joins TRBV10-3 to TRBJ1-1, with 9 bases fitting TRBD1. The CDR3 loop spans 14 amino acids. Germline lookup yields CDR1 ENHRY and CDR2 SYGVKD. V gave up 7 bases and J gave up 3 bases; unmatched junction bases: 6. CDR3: CAITPGQGDTEAFF. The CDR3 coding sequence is TGTGCCATCACCCCGGGACAGGGCGACACTGAAGCTTTCTTT.